The 5 T cell receptor beta chains below were found in one sample sequenced in a study of CXCR3-negative and CXCR3-positive naive CD8 T cells. Antigens for these TCRs are unknown. Study-wide points: Greater hydrophobicity was found in TRB CDR3s of CXCR3-positive naive cells than of CXCR3-negative naive cells.

Libraries were UMI-labeled 5' RACE TRB cDNA. TCRdb re-called the 5' RACE reads and shows each CDR3 protein once, DNA omitted. This repertoire includes tens of thousands of distinct CDR3 sequences. The specimen sequenced was naive CXCR3+ CD8+ T cells from blood. Subset defined: CD45RO-CCR7+CD27+CD95- naive CD8+ T cells expressing CXCR3 (TNR3+). The receptors stem from a human donor in good health. Some clones in this sample may be carry-over from other donors' samples.

The chain has TRBV10-3 and TRBJ2-7; TCRdb indicates TRBD1, and absent DNA this call remains unverified. From germline, CDR1 is ENHRY and CDR2 SYGVKD. The CDR3 is 13 amino acids. CDR3 sequence: CASGTESSYEQYF.

The V gene is TRBV27, the J gene TRBJ1-2; TCRdb calls TRBD1, which cannot be checked without DNA. Per germline, CDR1 MNHEY and CDR2 SMNVEV (reference sequence). CDR3 length: 15 amino acids. This CDR3 is CASSLSMGGPYGYTF.

The chain combines TRBV13 with TRBJ2-1; TCRdb designates TRBD2, a call that cannot be tested without DNA. The CDR3 totals 16 residues. In germline, CDR1 is PRHDT, CDR2 FYEKMQ (reference sequence). The CDR3 sequence is CASSLALAGGLNEQFF.

The rearrangement uses TRBV28 and TRBJ2-7. Germline CDR1 MDHEN, CDR2 SYDVKM. This CDR3 is built from 15 residues. CDR3 sequence reads: CASSLVRPTSVEQYF.

The rearrangement joins TRBV24-1 to TRBJ2-7; the TCRdb D gene call, TRBD1, has no DNA to confirm it. CDR1 is KGHDR and CDR2 is SFDVKD in the germline V gene. This CDR3 spans 15 amino acids. CDR3 amino acids: CATSDSRTVSYEQYF.